A single sample is the source of the 14 T cell receptor beta chains below, sequenced in a study of T cells in Graves' hyperthyroidism and ophthalmopathy. TCR beta CDR3 sequences were amplified from RNA transcripts. RT-PCR in the first round (using the HTBI primer set) targeted the TCR CDR3. MiXCR, run by TCRdb on the multiplex PCR reads, gives a single entry per CDR3 protein. The table has hundreds of thousands of distinct CDR3 sequences, about 35% seen once; the top ten hold around 29%. Sequencing was performed on blood. The receptor set was obtained from a woman in her forties with Graves' hyperthyroidism.

The V gene is TRBV6-1, the J gene TRBJ1-5; D may be TRBD1 (5 bases). Trimming stripped 7 bases from V and 3 bases from J, with 13 bases between. This CDR3 spans 14 amino acids. Germline CDR1 reads MNHNS; CDR2 reads SASEGT. The CDR3 here is CASNKRGINQPQHF. The DNA of the CDR3 is TGTGCCAGCAACAAACGGGGGATCAATCAGCCCCAGCATTTT.

On this clonotype: A junction boundary mismatches the germline segment, possibly from a read error. J is TRBJ1-5 and V is TRBV20-1; D ambiguous. CDR1 and CDR2 (germline): DFQATT, SNEGSKA (reference sequence). This CDR3 spans 14 amino acids. The CDR3: CSANDGFSSQPQHF. CDR3 coding DNA: TGCAGTGCTAATGACGGGTTTAGCAGTCAGCCCCAGCATTTT.

This clonotype was seen ten or more times. This chain joins TRBV7-2 and TRBJ1-5; maybe TRBD1 (5 bases). V gave up 6 bases and J gave up 4 bases, with 13 bases separating them. Germline lookup yields CDR1 SGHTA and CDR2 FQGNSA. The CDR3 length is 14 residues. CDR3 in amino acids: CASSRGHSNQPQHF. DNA of the CDR3: TGTGCCAGCAGTCGGGGCCACTCTAATCAGCCCCAGCATTTT. Filled out from reference TRBV7-2 and TRBJ1-5, the complete variable domain reads GAGVSQSPSNKVTEKGKDVELRCDPISGHTALYWYRQSLGQGLEFLIYFQGNSAPDKSGLPSDRFSAERTGGSVSTLTIQRTQQEDSAVYLCASSRGHSNQPQHFGDGTRLSIL.

Concerning this clonotype itself: At one boundary the junction diverges from the germline segment, which might be a read error. This chain uses TRBV20-1 with TRBJ1-1; no firm D call. The CDR3 spans 11 residues. CDR1 DFQATT and CDR2 SNEGSKA come from the germline V gene (reference sequence). CDR3 DNA: TGTGCTAGGAACAGGAACACTGAAGCTTTCTTT. This codes for CARNRNTEAFF.

The V gene is TRBV25-1, the J gene TRBJ1-5; no definite D call. The CDR3 runs 16 residues. Germline CDR1 MGHDK, CDR2 SYGVNS. Trimming removed 4 bases at V and 4 bases at J, with 17 bases between. The CDR3 protein is CASSAHNGQQNQPQHF. The CDR3 DNA sequence: TGTGCCAGCAGTGCCCACAATGGGCAGCAAAATCAGCCCCAGCATTTT.

This chain uses TRBV20-1 with TRBJ1-1, with D unclear. Germline V CDR1 and CDR2: DFQATT, SNEGSKA (reference sequence). The length of the CDR3 is 15 residues. V shed 0 bases and J shed 1 base, with 12 bases lying between them. The CDR3 reads CSARDFFRPNTEAFF. The CDR3 bases are TGCAGTGCTAGAGATTTTTTCAGACCGAACACTGAAGCTTTCTTT.

Regarding this clonotype: A read error may be the cause here, since a much bigger clone is one base away. The CDR3 here is CATGDFRTGIYEQYF. CDR3 coding DNA: TGTGCCACCGGTGATTTTCGGACGGGGATTTACGAGCAGTACTTC. V is TRBV24-1 and J is TRBJ2-7; D is perhaps TRBD2 (5 bases). The CDR3 spans 15 residues. In germline, CDR1 is KGHDR, CDR2 SFDVKD.

The chain has TRBV20-1 and TRBJ2-5; D ambiguous. The V gene's germline CDR1 is DFQATT and CDR2 SNEGSKA (reference sequence). Trimming stripped 1 base from V and 5 bases from J, with 11 bases between. This CDR3 spans 13 amino acids. CDR3: CSARVPESETQYF. DNA of the CDR3: TGCAGTGCTAGAGTACCCGAGTCGGAGACCCAGTACTTC.

In this sample, this clonotype turned up once. A much larger clonotype is one base distant, so this may be a read error. This chain's CDR3 is CARSQTDGTYEETQYF. Written as DNA, the CDR3 is TGTGCCCGCAGCCAAACCGACGGGACTTACGAAGAGACCCAGTACTTC. This sequence joins TRBV7-9 and TRBJ2-5, with D perhaps matching TRBD2 (6 bases). Germline CDR1 SEHNR, CDR2 FQNEAQ (reference sequence). This CDR3 spans 16 amino acids.

CDR3 residues: CASRKQGPDTQYF. CDR3 DNA sequence: TGTGCCAGTAGAAAACAGGGCCCAGATACGCAGTATTTT. The V gene is TRBV19, the J gene TRBJ2-3; tentatively, D is TRBD1 (6 bases). V lost 6 bases to trimming and J lost 4 bases, with 11 bases between them. Germline V lookup: CDR1 LNHDA, CDR2 SQIVND (reference sequence). The CDR3 contains 13 residues.

V is TRBV6-5 and J is TRBJ2-6, with D perhaps given as TRBD1 or TRBD2 (6 bases each). This CDR3 has 18 residues. V shed 5 bases and J shed 0 bases, with 17 bases lying between them. The V gene's germline CDR1 is MNHEY and CDR2 SVGAGI. The CDR3 is CASSLGGGVSSGANVLTF. CDR3 nucleotide sequence: TGTGCCAGCAGTCTCGGAGGGGGTGTTAGCTCTGGGGCCAACGTCCTGACTTTC.

This clonotype was counted ten times or more. The chain employs TRBV5-8 and TRBJ1-2, with TRBD1 matching 7 bases. The CDR3 length is 14 residues. The germline V gene encodes CDR1 SGHTS and CDR2 YDEGEE. Losses at the gene ends were 6 bases for V and 2 bases for J; bases not matched to a gene: 7. CDR3 residues: CASMGTDENYGYTF. The CDR3 DNA is TGTGCCAGCATGGGGACAGACGAGAACTATGGCTACACCTTC.

In this sample, this clonotype turned up many times. This could be a read error, since a much larger clone is one nucleotide away. The chain combines TRBV6-5 with TRBJ1-1, with 9 bases fitting TRBD1. Germline V lookup: CDR1 MNHEY, CDR2 SVGAGI. The junction had 3 bases not matched to a gene; V was cut back by 6 bases and J by 1 base. This CDR3 is 14 amino acids long. The chain's CDR3 is CASRPGQGNTEAFF. The CDR3 DNA sequence: TGTGCCAGCAGGCCGGGACAGGGGAACACTGAAGCTTTCTTT.

This clonotype was found a few times. V is TRBV7-3 and J is TRBJ1-1; D is undetermined. The CDR3 has 14 amino acids. The V and J ends lost 10 bases and 0 bases respectively, with 15 bases between them. Germline CDR1 and CDR2: SGHTA and FQGTGA. CDR3 amino acids: CAITHSIMNTEAFF. The CDR3 DNA sequence: TGTGCCATCACTCACAGCATCATGAACACTGAAGCTTTCTTT.